This is a list of T cell receptor beta chains from one sample in a study of blood T cell repertoires in COVID-19. The method was immunoSEQ multiplex PCR; TCRdb's version includes in-frame clones alone and lacks a portion of them. The sample includes about 200,000 clones, around 89% of them seen just once. The sample was peripheral blood. All receptors come from a man aged 35-49 years with active or convalescent COVID-19. CDR3s include the opening cysteine and the closing phenylalanine or tryptophan. The order of the fields is clone size, CDR3 length, J gene, V gene, D gene, CDR3 DNA, CDR3 protein. The D gene is left open where the match is weak. A clone size is listed for some rows: how often the clone was seen (once, few, many), or a class if it is expanded.

>.|14|TRBJ2-7|TRBV4-1|.
TGCGCCAGCAGCCGAACACCAGATTCCTACGAGCAGTACTTC
CASSRTPDSYEQYF
>.|15|TRBJ2-1|TRBV4-3|.
TGCGCCAGCAGCCAAGGACTTAGCTGGGTGAATGAGCAGTTCTTC
CASSQGLSWVNEQFF
>.|14|TRBJ1-1|TRBV19|.
TGTGCCAGTAGTGCCGGAAAACGGGGGACTGAAGCTTTCTTT
CASSAGKRGTEAFF
>.|13|TRBJ1-3|TRBV28|.
TGTGCCAGCATCAATCCCTCTGGAAACACCATATATTTT
CASINPSGNTIYF
>.|13|TRBJ2-7|TRBV7-8|.
TGTGCCAGCAGCCTGGAACTAGACGACGAGCAGTACTTC
CASSLELDDEQYF
>.|11|TRBJ1-4|TRBV30|.
TGTGCCTGGAGTAGTCAGGAAAAACTGTTTTTT
CAWSSQEKLFF
>.|16|TRBJ1-1|TRBV21-1|.
TGTGCCAGCAGGCCCACGAGGACAGGGGGGAACACTGAAGCTTTCTTT
CASRPTRTGGNTEAFF
>.|13|TRBJ2-3|TRBV2|.
TGTGCCAGCACCTTCACAAAAGCGGGTACGCAGTATTTT
CASTFTKAGTQYF
>.|13|TRBJ1-5|TRBV3-1/TRBV3-2|.
TGTGCCAGCAGCCAAGCGCAGGGTAGTACCCAGCATTTT
CASSQAQGSTQHF
>.|15|TRBJ1-5|TRBV2|TRBD1
TGTGCCAGCAGTGTTGGACAGGGGGGCAATCAGCCCCAGCATTTT
CASSVGQGGNQPQHF
>.|15|TRBJ2-3|TRBV6-5|.
TGTGCCAGCGGAAAACAGGGTATGGACACAGATACGCAGTATTTT
CASGKQGMDTDTQYF
>.|14|TRBJ1-6|TRBV10-3|TRBD1
TGTGCCATCTGTTCGGGACAGGGGGTTTCACCCCTCCACTTT
CAICSGQGVSPLHF
>.|15|TRBJ1-4|TRBV10-3|TRBD1
TGTGCCATCAGTGCCCGGACAGGGGGCGAAGAAAAACTGTTTTTT
CAISARTGGEEKLFF
>.|14|TRBJ1-1|TRBV6-6|.
TGTGCCAGCAGCCCCGACCAGGGGTACACTGAAGCTTTCTTT
CASSPDQGYTEAFF
>.|14|TRBJ2-3|TRBV7-2|TRBD1
TGTGCCAGCAGCTTGGACAGGGTAACAGATACGCAGTATTTT
CASSLDRVTDTQYF
>.|15|TRBJ1-2|TRBV5-5|TRBD1
TGTGCCAGCAGCTCGGACAGGGAACTTAACTATGGCTACACCTTC
CASSSDRELNYGYTF
>.|14|TRBJ1-5|TRBV2|.
TGTGCCAGCAGTGAGAACAGGGTCGGGCAGCCCCAGCATTTT
CASSENRVGQPQHF
>.|15|TRBJ1-2|TRBV6-1|.
TGTGCCAGCAGTGAAGCGCTTGGACAGTTCTATGGCTACACCTTC
CASSEALGQFYGYTF
>.|13|TRBJ1-1|TRBV2|.
TGTGCCAGCAGTGAAGATCCGCGAACTGAAGCTTTCTTT
CASSEDPRTEAFF
>.|19|TRBJ2-1|TRBV2|TRBD1
TGTGCCAGCAGTGATCCTACAGGGGGCCTCGTCAGCTCCTACAATGAGCAGTTCTTC
CASSDPTGGLVSSYNEQFF
>.|15|TRBJ2-1|TRBV4-2|TRBD1
TGTGCCAGCAGCCCCCCGGGGACAGGGGTCAATGAGCAGTTCTTC
CASSPPGTGVNEQFF
>.|14|TRBJ2-7|TRBV30|.
TGTGCCTGGAGCATCGGGGGATGGGCTCTCGAGCAGTACTTC
CAWSIGGWALEQYF
>.|15|TRBJ1-4|TRBV4-1|.
TGCGCCAGCAGCCAAGGGGGCACCGGGCGAGAAAAACTGTTTTTT
CASSQGGTGREKLFF
>.|19|TRBJ2-3|TRBV3-1/TRBV3-2|.
TGTGCCAGCAGCCAAGTTGGGCTAGCGCGATCATGGAGCACAGATACGCAGTATTTT
CASSQVGLARSWSTDTQYF
>.|15|TRBJ1-6|TRBV19|.
TGTGCCAGTAGTATTGCTCAGGGGAATAATTCACCCCTCCACTTT
CASSIAQGNNSPLHF
>.|17|TRBJ1-1|TRBV7-9|.
TGTGCCAGCAGCTCCGGGCGGGGGGCGAGGGAGAACACTGAAGCTTTCTTT
CASSSGRGARENTEAFF
>.|15|TRBJ2-5|TRBV18|TRBD1
TGTGCCAGCTCACCACGCACAGGGGCTCAAGAGACCCAGTACTTC
CASSPRTGAQETQYF
>.|12|TRBJ2-1|TRBV6-1|.
TGTGCCAGCAGTGAGGCCGGGTACGAGCAGTTCTTC
CASSEAGYEQFF
>few|14|TRBJ2-2|TRBV27|TRBD2
TGTGCCAGCAGTTTAGGCGCGGGAGCCGGGGAGCTGTTTTTT
CASSLGAGAGELFF
>.|15|TRBJ2-7|TRBV7-9|TRBD1
TGTGCCAGCAGCTTAGTGCAGGGGGCGCGTGGCGAGCAGTACTTC
CASSLVQGARGEQYF
>once|14|TRBJ2-3|TRBV28|.
TGTGCCACCTTTCCTGGGGGGGCTGGAGATACGCAGTATTTT
CATFPGGAGDTQYF
>.|13|TRBJ1-1|TRBV19|.
TGTGCCAGTAGTACAACTATGAACACTGAAGCTTTCTTT
CASSTTMNTEAFF
>.|13|TRBJ1-5|TRBV30|.
TGTGCCTGGGGAGCCCGGTTGGATCAGCCCCAGCATTTT
CAWGARLDQPQHF
>.|18|TRBJ2-1|TRBV27|.
TGTGCCAGCAGTTTATTAGGCAAAGGCGGGAACTCCTACAATGAGCAGTTCTTC
CASSLLGKGGNSYNEQFF
>.|16|TRBJ2-3|TRBV11-3|TRBD2
TGTGCCAGCAGCTTCCGACTAGCGGGAAGCACAGATACGCAGTATTTT
CASSFRLAGSTDTQYF
>.|14|TRBJ1-5|TRBV28|TRBD1
TGTGCCACAGGGGGAGATTTGGGCCGTCAGCCCCAGCATTTT
CATGGDLGRQPQHF
>.|15|TRBJ1-1|TRBV29-1|.
TGCAGCGTTGAAGCTCGTCAGTTCATGAACACTGAAGCTTTCTTT
CSVEARQFMNTEAFF
>.|14|TRBJ1-2|TRBV6-5|.
TGTGCCAGCAGTTACGCAGGCCCAAACTATGGCTACACCTTC
CASSYAGPNYGYTF
>.|13|TRBJ2-7|TRBV19|TRBD1
TGTGCCAGTAGTCCCGGGACAGGAACCAGGAGGTACTTC
CASSPGTGTRRYF
>.|15|TRBJ2-7|TRBV2|TRBD1
TGTGCCAGCAGTAAACTTACAGGGGATCGAGGCGAGCAGTACTTC
CASSKLTGDRGEQYF
>once|14|TRBJ1-1|TRBV7-9|.
TGTGCCAGCAGCTCTCAACAAACAGCTACTGAAGCTTTCTTT
CASSSQQTATEAFF
>.|12|TRBJ1-4|TRBV9|.
TGTGCCAGCAGCGAGAGTAATGAAAAACTGTTTTTT
CASSESNEKLFF
>.|15|TRBJ1-5|TRBV19|TRBD1
TGTGCCAGTCGACTACAGGGGATTAGCAATCAGCCCCAGCATTTT
CASRLQGISNQPQHF
>.|15|TRBJ2-1|TRBV2|TRBD1
TGTGCCAGCAGTCCCTCGGGACAGGGGTACAATGAGCAGTTCTTC
CASSPSGQGYNEQFF
>.|14|TRBJ1-4|TRBV5-1|.
TGCGCCAGCAGCCGCGGGGAGGGAAATGAAAAACTGTTTTTT
CASSRGEGNEKLFF
>.|17|TRBJ1-1|TRBV19|.
TGTGCCAGTCGAACGGTCGGGGGGTCACGTATGAACACTGAAGCTTTCTTT
CASRTVGGSRMNTEAFF
>.|16|TRBJ1-5|TRBV2|.
TGTGCCAGCAGTGAAGAGGGGAAGCAGGGCAATCAGCCCCAGCATTTT
CASSEEGKQGNQPQHF
>.|13|TRBJ1-2|TRBV5-4|TRBD1
TGTGCCAGCAGCCAGGACAGGGGGTACGGCTACACCTTC
CASSQDRGYGYTF
>.|13|TRBJ1-1|TRBV7-8|.
TGTGCCAGCAGCCCCCGGGGGAACACTGAAGCTTTCTTT
CASSPRGNTEAFF